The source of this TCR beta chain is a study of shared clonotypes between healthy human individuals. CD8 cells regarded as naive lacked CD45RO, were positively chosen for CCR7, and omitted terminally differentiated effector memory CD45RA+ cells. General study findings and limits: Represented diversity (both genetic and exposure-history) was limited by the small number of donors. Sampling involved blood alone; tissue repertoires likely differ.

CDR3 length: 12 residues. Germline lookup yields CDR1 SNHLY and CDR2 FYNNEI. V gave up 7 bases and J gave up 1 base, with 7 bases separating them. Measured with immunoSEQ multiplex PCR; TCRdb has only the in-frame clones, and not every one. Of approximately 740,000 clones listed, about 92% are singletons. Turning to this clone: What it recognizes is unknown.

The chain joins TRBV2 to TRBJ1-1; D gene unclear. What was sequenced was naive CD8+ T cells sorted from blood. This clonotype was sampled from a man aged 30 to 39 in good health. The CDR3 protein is CASTLRNTEAFF. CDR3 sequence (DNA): TGTGCCAGCACACTCAGGAACACTGAAGCTTTCTTT.